This T cell receptor beta chain derives from a study of blood T cell repertoires in COVID-19. Study information: From the United States, Italy and Spain came samples of acute and convalescent COVID-19.

The CDR3 has 14 residues. The V gene end was trimmed by 2 bases and the J gene end by 4 bases; junction bases not matched to a gene: 4. The V gene's germline CDR1 is LNHNV and CDR2 YYDKDF (reference sequence). Per the study methods: Nucleated cell number was recorded as an estimate derived from reference gene primer amplification. TCRdb keeps only in-frame clones here, not all; method: immunoSEQ multiplex PCR. V, J and clone size reflect that table, while D and trimming were determined from the DNA. This sample has tens of thousands of clones, with approximately 80% found just once. The chain carries TRBV15 and TRBJ1-2; the match to TRBD1 covers 7 bases. Specimen: peripheral blood. The TCR was taken from a man between 65 and 80 years old with acute or convalescent COVID-19. CDR3 coding DNA: TGTGCCACCAGCAGAAATCAGGGGGGCTATGGCTACACCTTC. The encoded protein is CATSRNQGGYGYTF.